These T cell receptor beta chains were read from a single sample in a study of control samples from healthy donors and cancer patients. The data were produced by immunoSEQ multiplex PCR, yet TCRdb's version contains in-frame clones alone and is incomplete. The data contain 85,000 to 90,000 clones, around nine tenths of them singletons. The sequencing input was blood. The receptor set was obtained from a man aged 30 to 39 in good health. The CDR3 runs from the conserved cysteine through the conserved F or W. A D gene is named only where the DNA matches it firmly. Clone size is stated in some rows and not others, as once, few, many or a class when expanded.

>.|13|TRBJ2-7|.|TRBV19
TGTGCCAGTAGTTCCAGGAAGCCCTACGAGCAGTACTTC
CASSSRKPYEQYF
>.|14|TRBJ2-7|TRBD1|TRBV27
TGTGCCAGCAGTTTACGACAGGGGGGAGGCGAGCAGTACTTC
CASSLRQGGGEQYF
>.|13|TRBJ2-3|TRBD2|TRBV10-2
TGCGCCAGCAAAACTAGCGGCACAGATACGCAGTATTTT
CASKTSGTDTQYF
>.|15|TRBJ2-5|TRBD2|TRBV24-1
TGTGCCACCAGTGTCTTTAGCGGGGGACCGGAGACCCAGTACTTC
CATSVFSGGPETQYF
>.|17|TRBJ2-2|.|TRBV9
TGTGCCAGCAGCGTCAAACCCCCGGGATCGAACACCGGGGAGCTGTTTTTT
CASSVKPPGSNTGELFF
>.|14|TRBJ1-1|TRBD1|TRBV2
TGTGCCAGCAGTCCAAGGACAGGGAACACTGAAGCTTTCTTT
CASSPRTGNTEAFF
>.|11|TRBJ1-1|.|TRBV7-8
TGTGCCAGCAGCTCCGGTCCGAAAGCTTTCTTT
CASSSGPKAFF
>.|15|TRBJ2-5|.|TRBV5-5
TGTGCCAGCAGCCAGCTAGGCGTCGGAGGAGAGACCCAGTACTTC
CASSQLGVGGETQYF
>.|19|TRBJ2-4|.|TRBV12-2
TGTGCAAGTCGCTACCGACTAGCGGGGGGCCTTCTAGCCAAAAACATTCAGTACTTC
CASRYRLAGGLLAKNIQYF
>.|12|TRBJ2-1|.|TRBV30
TGTGCCTGGAGCTTAACAGGGTCGTCGCAGTTCTTC
CAWSLTGSSQFF
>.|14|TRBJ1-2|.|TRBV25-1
TGTGCCAGCAGTGAATCGGGGGAAGGCTATGGCTACACCTTC
CASSESGEGYGYTF
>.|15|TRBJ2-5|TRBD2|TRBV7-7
TGTGCCAGCAGCTCGGGGACTACCCCCGGGGAGACCCAGTACTTC
CASSSGTTPGETQYF
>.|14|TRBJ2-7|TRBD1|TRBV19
TGTGCCAGTAGGAGACAGGGGCCCTCCTACGAGCAGTACTTC
CASRRQGPSYEQYF
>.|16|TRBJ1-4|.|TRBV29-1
TGCAGCGTTGAAAAGTGGTCAGGGAGGTCTAATGAAAAACTGTTTTTT
CSVEKWSGRSNEKLFF
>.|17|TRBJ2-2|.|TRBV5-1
TGCGCCAGCAGCTCGCCCGTGGACGGCCCGAACACCGGGGAGCTGTTTTTT
CASSSPVDGPNTGELFF
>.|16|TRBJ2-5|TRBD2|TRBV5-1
TGCGCCAGCAGCTTGGGAGGCCTAGCGGAGTTCGAGACCCAGTACTTC
CASSLGGLAEFETQYF
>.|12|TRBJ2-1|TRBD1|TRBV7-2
TGTGCCAGCAGCGACGGACAGGGTCAACAGTTCTTC
CASSDGQGQQFF
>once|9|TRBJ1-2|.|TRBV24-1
TGTGCCACCGGGGGGGGCTACACCTTC
CATGGGYTF
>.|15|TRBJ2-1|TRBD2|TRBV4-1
TGCGCCAGCAGCCAAGTAGCGGGGGGGCGGGATGAGCAGTTCTTC
CASSQVAGGRDEQFF
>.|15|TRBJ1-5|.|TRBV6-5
TGTGCCAGCAGTTCTCGGGGCAGGAGAGATCAGCCCCAGCATTTT
CASSSRGRRDQPQHF
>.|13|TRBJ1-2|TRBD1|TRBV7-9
TGTGCCAGCAGCTTGGACAGGGGCTATGGCTACACCTTC
CASSLDRGYGYTF
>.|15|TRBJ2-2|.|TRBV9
TGTGCCAGCAGCGCCTCGACAGGGAACACCGGGGAGCTGTTTTTT
CASSASTGNTGELFF
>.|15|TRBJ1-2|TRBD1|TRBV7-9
TGTGCCAGCAGCTTAGCGTTGGGCAGGGGGCATGGCTACACCTTC
CASSLALGRGHGYTF
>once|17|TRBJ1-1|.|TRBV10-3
TGTGCCATCAGTGAGTCGGTGGGGCCGGGTCCGAACACTGAAGCTTTCTTT
CAISESVGPGPNTEAFF
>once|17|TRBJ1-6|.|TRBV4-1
TGCGCCAGCAGCCAAGACCCCCAGAATCCCTATAATTCACCCCTCCACTTT
CASSQDPQNPYNSPLHF
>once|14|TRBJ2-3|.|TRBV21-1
TGTGCCAGCAGGAGGGGGGAAGCGACAGATACGCAGTATTTT
CASRRGEATDTQYF
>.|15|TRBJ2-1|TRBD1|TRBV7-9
TGTGCCAGCAGCCACCTGGACAGGGTAAATAATGAGCAGTTCTTC
CASSHLDRVNNEQFF
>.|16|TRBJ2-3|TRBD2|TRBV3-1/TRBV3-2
TGTGCCAGCAGCCCCTGGACTAGCGGGGGGCCAGATACGCAGTATTTT
CASSPWTSGGPDTQYF
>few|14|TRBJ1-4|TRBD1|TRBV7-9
TGTGCCAGCAGCCGAGGACAGGGAGGTGAAAAACTGTTTTTT
CASSRGQGGEKLFF
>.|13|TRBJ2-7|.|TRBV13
TGTGCCAGCAGCTTAGGGATCGGCTACGAGCAGTACTTC
CASSLGIGYEQYF
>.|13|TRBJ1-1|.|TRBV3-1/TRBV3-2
TGTGCCAGCAGGGAAACCCTGAACACTGAAGCTTTCTTT
CASRETLNTEAFF
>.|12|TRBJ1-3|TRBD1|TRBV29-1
TGCAGCGTTGGGACAGGGGGAAACACCATATATTTT
CSVGTGGNTIYF
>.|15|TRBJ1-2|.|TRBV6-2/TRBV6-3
TGTGCCAGCAGTTCCCGGACAGTCTCTAACTATGGCTACACCTTC
CASSSRTVSNYGYTF
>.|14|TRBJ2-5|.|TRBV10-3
TGTGCCATCAGTGAGTATGGGGATCAAGAGACCCAGTACTTC
CAISEYGDQETQYF
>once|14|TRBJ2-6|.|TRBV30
TGTGCCTGGAGTTCTGTGGGTGGGGCCAACGTCCTGACTTTC
CAWSSVGGANVLTF
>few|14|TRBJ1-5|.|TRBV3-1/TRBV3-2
TGTGCCAGCAGCCAAGTCGGGGGCAATCAGCCCCAGCATTTT
CASSQVGGNQPQHF
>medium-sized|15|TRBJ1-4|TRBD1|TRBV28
TGTGCCAGCAGTTTTGAGGACAGGGGCTATGAAAAACTGTTTTTT
CASSFEDRGYEKLFF
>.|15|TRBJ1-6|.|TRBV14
TGTGCCAGCAGCCAACGGGACCGTCCGCGGTCACCCCTCCACTTT
CASSQRDRPRSPLHF
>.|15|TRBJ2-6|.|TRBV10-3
TGTGCCATCAGTGAGTCAGACGGTGGGGCCAACGTCCTGACTTTC
CAISESDGGANVLTF
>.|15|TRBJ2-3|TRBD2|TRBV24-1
TGTGCCACCGGAGAGCGGGGACTTAGCACAGATACGCAGTATTTT
CATGERGLSTDTQYF
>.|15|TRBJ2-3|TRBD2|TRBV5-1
TGCGCCAGCAGCTACCGTAGCGGGGGCCCAGATACGCAGTATTTT
CASSYRSGGPDTQYF
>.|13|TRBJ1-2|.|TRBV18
TGTGCCAGCTCAGGGGCAGGCCCCTATGGCTACACCTTC
CASSGAGPYGYTF
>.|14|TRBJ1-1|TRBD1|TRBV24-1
TGTGCCACCAGTGACCCCGGGACAGGGGGCGAAGCTTTCTTT
CATSDPGTGGEAFF
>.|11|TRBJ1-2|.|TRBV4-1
TGCGCCAGCAGCCAGGGAGGGGGCTACACCTTC
CASSQGGGYTF
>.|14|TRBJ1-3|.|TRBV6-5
TGTGCCAGCAGTTACGATCCGAGGGGAAACACCATATATTTT
CASSYDPRGNTIYF
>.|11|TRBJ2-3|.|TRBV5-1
TGCGCCAACCCGACCGCAGATACGCAGTATTTT
CANPTADTQYF
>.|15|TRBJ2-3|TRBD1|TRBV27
TGTGCCAGCAGTCCGACGACAGGGTTTATTGATACGCAGTATTTT
CASSPTTGFIDTQYF
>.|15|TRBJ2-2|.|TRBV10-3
TGTGCCACCAACCCTCAGGGTACGAACACCGGGGAGCTGTTTTTT
CATNPQGTNTGELFF
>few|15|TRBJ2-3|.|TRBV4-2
TGTGCCAGCAGCCAAGTCAGGGATGGCACAGATACGCAGTATTTT
CASSQVRDGTDTQYF
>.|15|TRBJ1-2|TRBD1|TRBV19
TGTGCCAGTAGTATATCCTCACAGGGGGCGAAGGGCTACACCTTC
CASSISSQGAKGYTF